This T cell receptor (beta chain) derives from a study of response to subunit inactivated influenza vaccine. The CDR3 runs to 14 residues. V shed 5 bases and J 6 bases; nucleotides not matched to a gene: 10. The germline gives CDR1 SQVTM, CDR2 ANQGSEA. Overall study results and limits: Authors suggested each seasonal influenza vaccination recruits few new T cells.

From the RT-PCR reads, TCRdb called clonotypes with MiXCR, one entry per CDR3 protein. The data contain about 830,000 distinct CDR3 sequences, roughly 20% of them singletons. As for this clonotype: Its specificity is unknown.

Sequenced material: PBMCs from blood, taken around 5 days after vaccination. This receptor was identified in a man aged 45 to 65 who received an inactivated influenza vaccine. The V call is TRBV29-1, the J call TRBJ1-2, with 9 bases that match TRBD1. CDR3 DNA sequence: TGCAGCGTTCTCCGCACCCGGGACAGGGATGGCTACACCTTC. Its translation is CSVLRTRDRDGYTF.